These T cell receptor beta chains were read from a single sample in a study of T-cell reconstitution after alpha-beta-depleted transplantation in children. TCRdb re-analysed the PCR reads in MiXCR, keeping a single row per CDR3 protein. The table shows around 100,000 distinct CDR3 sequences, with approximately 10% occurring only once. The sample was PBMCs, taken before TCRalphabeta/CD19-depleted stem cell transplant. These receptors all come from a boy younger than 10 with acute lymphoblastic leukemia, due to receive a stem cell transplant. Each CDR3 is given with its conserved first and last residue. A D gene is named only where the DNA matches it firmly. Size values are once, few and many counts, or a class for expanded clones, and some rows have none.

TRBD2 | - | TRBJ2-3 | TRBV20-1 | TGCAGCCTCTATGCGGGGGGCCGGGATACGCAGTATTTT | CSLYAGGRDTQYF
TRBD2 | few | TRBJ2-7 | TRBV3-1 | TGTGCCAGCAGCCAATCTAGCGGGAGGGTCGAGCAGTACTTC | CASSQSSGRVEQYF
- | few | TRBJ2-6 | TRBV19 | TGTGCCAGTAGTATTTTTGGGGATTACTCTGGGGCCAACGTCCTGACTTTC | CASSIFGDYSGANVLTF
- | many | TRBJ1-5 | TRBV6-5 | TGTGCCAGCAGTTACTCAGGGGTAATGGAGCCCCAGCATTTT | CASSYSGVMEPQHF
TRBD1 | few | TRBJ2-3 | TRBV20-1 | TGCAGTGCTGATCCGGGACAGCTTTCCTATACGCAGTATTTT | CSADPGQLSYTQYF
- | few | TRBJ2-1 | TRBV27 | TGTGCCAGCAGGGACATTAACAACAATGAGCAGTTCTTC | CASRDINNNEQFF
- | - | TRBJ1-5 | TRBV20-1 | TGCAGTGCACCCCTACTCAGGGAACGGGGCAATCAGCCCCAGCATTTT | CSAPLLRERGNQPQHF
TRBD2 | few | TRBJ2-1 | TRBV12-3/TRBV12-4 | TGTGCCAGCAGTTCCCTTTGGAGTAGCGGGAGGGGTTCTTACAATGAGCAGTTCTTC | CASSSLWSSGRGSYNEQFF
- | few | TRBJ2-3 | TRBV28 | TGTGCCAGCTCCCGCGGACAGTCTACGCAGTATTTT | CASSRGQSTQYF
- | few | TRBJ1-2 | TRBV24-1 | TGTGCCACCAGTGGGAGTCTAGGATCTGGGGCAGGAGACTATGGCTACACCTTC | CATSGSLGSGAGDYGYTF
- | few | TRBJ2-2 | TRBV10-3 | TGTGCCATCAGTGATGCTCCGAACACCGGGGAGCTGTTTTTT | CAISDAPNTGELFF
TRBD1 | - | TRBJ1-4 | TRBV7-2 | TGTGCCAGCAGCTCCTTTCCCGGACAGGCTAATGAAAAACTGTTTTTT | CASSSFPGQANEKLFF
TRBD2 | few | TRBJ2-1 | TRBV6-5 | TGTGCCAGCAGGACCGGGACAGGCGGGACTAGCGGCTTTGGTGAGCAGTTCTTC | CASRTGTGGTSGFGEQFF
- | few | TRBJ2-7 | TRBV5-1 | TGCGCCAGCAGCTTGGATGGCAGGGGAAGATCGCTGCAGTACTTC | CASSLDGRGRSLQYF
- | few | TRBJ1-5 | TRBV6-6 | TGTGCCAGCAGTTACACGTATAATCAGCCCCAGCATTTT | CASSYTYNQPQHF
TRBD2 | once | TRBJ2-1 | TRBV25-1 | TGTGCCAGCAGTGATCCAGCGGGAGGGTACAATGAGCAGTTCTTC | CASSDPAGGYNEQFF
- | - | TRBJ2-5 | TRBV20-1 | TGCAGTGCTAATATTCCCCAGAAGACCCAGTACTTC | CSANIPQKTQYF
- | many | TRBJ2-5 | TRBV7-9 | TGTGCCAGCAGCTTTGGAATAGCGGCTCAAGAGACCCAGTACTTC | CASSFGIAAQETQYF
TRBD2 | - | TRBJ2-7 | TRBV7-9 | TGTGCCAGCAGATCCGGCGGGAGTGGGTCCTACGAGCAGTACTTC | CASRSGGSGSYEQYF
- | many | TRBJ1-5 | TRBV20-1 | TGCAGTGCTGGGGGAGGGGTCGGCAATCAGCCCCAGCATTTT | CSAGGGVGNQPQHF
- | - | TRBJ1-4 | TRBV20-1 | TGCAGTGCTAGAGACCTTAATGAAAAACTGTTTTTT | CSARDLNEKLFF
- | few | TRBJ2-7 | TRBV5-1 | TGCGCCAGCAGCCCCCCGAGTAGGTGGGACGAGCAGTACTTC | CASSPPSRWDEQYF
TRBD2 | many | TRBJ2-2 | TRBV20-1 | TGCAGTGCTAGGATGACTAGCGGGAAGGGATCCGGGGAGCTGTTTTTT | CSARMTSGKGSGELFF
TRBD1 | few | TRBJ2-7 | TRBV30 | TGTGCCTTGGACAGGGGATACGAGCAGTACTTC | CALDRGYEQYF
- | few | TRBJ2-7 | TRBV7-2 | TGTGCCAGCAGCTTACATGGCAGGGTAAACGAGCAGTACTTC | CASSLHGRVNEQYF
- | few | TRBJ2-7 | TRBV4-1 | TGCGCCAGCAGCCACCGGACGCACGAGCAGTACTTC | CASSHRTHEQYF
TRBD2 | - | TRBJ2-1 | TRBV20-1 | TGCGGTGCTAGAAGACTAGCGGGAGGTTATAATGAGCAGTTCTTC | CGARRLAGGYNEQFF
- | few | TRBJ2-3 | TRBV5-6 | TGTGCCAGCAGCCGGCGCCAGGCCGGAGATACGCAGTATTTT | CASSRRQAGDTQYF
TRBD2 | - | TRBJ2-5 | TRBV4-1 | TGCGCCAGCAGCCAGACCGCGGAGGGAGGGAGAGAGACCCAGTACTTC | CASSQTAEGGRETQYF
TRBD2 | few | TRBJ2-3 | TRBV9 | TGTGCCAGCAGCGTAGCTAATAGCGGGAGTGGGGCAGATACGCAGTATTTT | CASSVANSGSGADTQYF
- | few | TRBJ1-2 | TRBV5-1 | TGCGCCAGCAGGGCAGACCTTAACTATGGCTACACCTTC | CASRADLNYGYTF
- | many | TRBJ1-3 | TRBV18 | TGTGCCAGCACGTCGGGAAACTCTGGAAACACCATATATTTT | CASTSGNSGNTIYF
- | many | TRBJ2-5 | TRBV6-6 | TGTGCCAGCAGCGCTGACCCTCGGGAGACCCAGTACTTC | CASSADPRETQYF
- | few | TRBJ1-1 | TRBV11-2 | TGTGCCAGCAGCTCGGGGCCAGGACCACAACGGACTGAAGCTTTCTTT | CASSSGPGPQRTEAFF
TRBD2 | many | TRBJ2-3 | TRBV18 | TGTGCCAGCTCACCACCCCTCGTTCCGAGCGGGGGGAGCACAGATACGCAGTATTTT | CASSPPLVPSGGSTDTQYF
- | many | TRBJ2-4 | TRBV20-1 | TGCAGTGCTGATGGGGCCAAAAACATTCAGTACTTC | CSADGAKNIQYF
- | few | TRBJ1-5 | TRBV7-8 | TGTGCCAGCAGCTTAGTACAGCAGAACAATCAGCCCCAGCATTTT | CASSLVQQNNQPQHF
- | - | TRBJ2-1 | TRBV4-1 | TGCGCCAGCAGCCAATTAGATCTCCTTAATTACAATGAGCAGTTCTTC | CASSQLDLLNYNEQFF
- | few | TRBJ1-2 | TRBV5-1 | TGCGCCAGCAGCAAACAGGGCAACTATGGCTACACCTTC | CASSKQGNYGYTF
- | - | TRBJ2-5 | TRBV21-1 | TGTGCCAGCAGCAAAGCCCCTTGTTCCGTTGGACTAGCGGGAGGATTGGGGGAGACCCAGTACTTC | CASSKAPCSVGLAGGLGETQYF
TRBD2 | many | TRBJ2-1 | TRBV12-3/TRBV12-4 | TGTGCCAGCAGAACTAGCGGGAGTAAGAATGAGCAGTTCTTC | CASRTSGSKNEQFF
- | - | TRBJ2-5 | TRBV21-1 | TGTGCCACGTCGGTGAGCGGGAGGTATTATGTGTTGGAGACCCAGTACTTC | CATSVSGRYYVLETQYF
- | many | TRBJ2-2 | TRBV12-3/TRBV12-4 | TGTGCCAGCAGTAAAGCCCTGAGGGGGACCGGGGAGCTGTTTTTT | CASSKALRGTGELFF
TRBD1 | - | TRBJ1-1 | TRBV18 | TGTGCCAGCTCACCGCAGGGGGGGACTGAAGCTTTCTTT | CASSPQGGTEAFF
- | medium-sized | TRBJ2-1 | TRBV12-3/TRBV12-4 | TGTGCCAGCAGTTCGAACAATGAGCAGTTCTTC | CASSSNNEQFF
- | many | TRBJ2-3 | TRBV5-1 | TGCGCCAGCAGCTTGGAGGCCAGGAGCACAGATACGCAGTATTTT | CASSLEARSTDTQYF
- | many | TRBJ1-5 | TRBV24-1 | TGTGCCACCAGTGATTTTCACACCGGGGTCATTTCTAATCAGCCCCAGCATTTT | CATSDFHTGVISNQPQHF
- | few | TRBJ1-2 | TRBV20-1 | TGCAGTGCTAGAAGTTGGAATAACTATGGCTACACCTTC | CSARSWNNYGYTF
- | few | TRBJ2-7 | TRBV5-1 | TGCGCCAGCAGCTCCAAGACAGGGGGCGTAGCGGGAGGGCCCAACGAGCAGTACTTC | CASSSKTGGVAGGPNEQYF
- | few | TRBJ2-3 | TRBV20-1 | TGCAGTGCCCCCGTAGACCCTAGCACAGATACGCAGTATTTT | CSAPVDPSTDTQYF